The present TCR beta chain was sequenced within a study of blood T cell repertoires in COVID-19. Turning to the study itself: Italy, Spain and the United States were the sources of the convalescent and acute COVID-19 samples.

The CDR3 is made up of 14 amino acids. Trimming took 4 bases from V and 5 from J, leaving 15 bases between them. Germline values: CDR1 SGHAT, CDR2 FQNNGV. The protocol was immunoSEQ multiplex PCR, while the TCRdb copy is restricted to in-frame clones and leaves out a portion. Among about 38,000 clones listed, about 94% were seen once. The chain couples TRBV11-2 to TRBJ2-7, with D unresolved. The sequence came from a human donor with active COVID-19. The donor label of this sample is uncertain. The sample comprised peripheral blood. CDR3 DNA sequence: TGTGCCAGCAGCTCAACTCACTCCATGAACGAGCAGTACTTC. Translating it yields CASSSTHSMNEQYF.